This paragraph covers one T cell receptor (beta chain) sequence. The data belong to a study of cytomegalovirus exposure and HLA in healthy donors. Per germline, CDR1 MNHEY and CDR2 SVGAGI. This CDR3 has 15 amino acids. V was trimmed by 6 bases and J by 10 bases, leaving 24 bases between them. It was with 60 Vbeta and 13 Jbeta primers that the PCR ran. Method: immunoSEQ multiplex PCR; TCRdb's copy keeps in-frame clones and lacks some. This sample has 120,000 or so clones, with roughly 80% found just once. Sequenced sample: PBMCs. The source of this sequence is a woman aged 40 to 55 in good health and CMV-seropositive. The chain employs TRBV6-5 and TRBJ1-1, with D possibly TRBD1 on 6 matching bases. The DNA of the CDR3 is TGTGCCAGCAGAACGGGGGGGGCCGACCTTGAGGTAGCTTTCTTT. Its protein is CASRTGGADLEVAFF.